These T cell receptor beta chains were read from a single sample in a study of tumor-infiltrating lymphocytes in primary liver carcinoma. TCRdb reanalysed the multiplex PCR reads using MiXCR and keeps one entry per CDR3 protein. Of fewer than 110,000 distinct CDR3 sequences listed, around two thirds are singletons. The source material was liver tumor tissue from sampling region 2. Receptors originate from a woman in her sixties with primary liver carcinoma and hepatitis B virus infection. Each CDR3 is given with its conserved first and last residue. A D gene is named only where the DNA matches it firmly. Where a row states a size, it is once, few, many or the class of an expanded clone; other rows omit it.

TRBV6-2/TRBV6-3,TRBD2,-,TRBJ2-1,CASSYSRSSGALSSYNEQFF,TGTGCCAGCAGTTACTCGAGGTCTAGCGGGGCCCTTAGCTCCTACAATGAGCAGTTCTTC
TRBV6-1,-,-,TRBJ1-1,CASRAGNTEAFF,TGTGCCAGCAGAGCCGGGAACACTGAAGCTTTCTTT
TRBV6-2/TRBV6-3,TRBD2,-,TRBJ2-4,CASSSIAGVVIQRF,TGTGCCAGCAGTTCCATAGCGGGAGTTGTCATTCAGCGCTTC
TRBV6-1,-,-,TRBJ2-7,CASSEVFAGTPRVQYF,TGTGCCAGCAGTGAAGTTTTTGCCGGGACCCCCCGCGTGCAGTACTTC
TRBV18,TRBD1,-,TRBJ2-3,CASSPRDRDSDTQYF,TGTGCCAGCTCACCCCGGGACAGGGATTCGGATACGCAGTATTTT
TRBV11-2,TRBD1,once,TRBJ2-1,CASSLRQGQRSYNEQLF,TGTGCCAGCAGCTTACGACAGGGACAGAGATCCTACAATGAGCAGCTCTTC
TRBV11-1,-,-,TRBJ1-1,CANSLMSPNTYAFF,TGTGCCAACAGCCTAATGTCCCCGAACACTTACGCTTTCTTT
TRBV11-1,TRBD1,-,TRBJ1-2,CASSFSDRVRDGYTF,TGTGCCAGCAGTTTCTCGGACAGGGTCAGGGATGGCTACACCTTC
TRBV29-1,-,many,TRBJ1-5,CSARGGERQPQHF,TGCAGCGCCCGAGGAGGGGAGCGGCAGCCCCAGCATTTT
TRBV6-2/TRBV6-3,-,once,TRBJ1-5,CTSSYGGSNQPQHF,TGTACCAGCAGTTACGGCGGTAGTAATCAGCCCCAGCATTTT
TRBV6-2/TRBV6-3,-,-,TRBJ2-1,CVSSNGFYINDEQFF,TGCGTCAGCAGTAACGGGTTTTACATTAACGATGAGCAGTTCTTC
TRBV28,TRBD2,many,TRBJ2-2,CASRSSGRGPTGELFF,TGTGCCAGCAGATCTAGCGGGAGAGGCCCCACCGGGGAGCTGTTTTTT
TRBV6-1,-,-,TRBJ1-5,CVSRMQGRGNQPQHF,TGTGTTAGCAGGATGCAGGGGCGAGGCAATCAGCCCCAGCATTTT
TRBV28,-,-,TRBJ2-2,CGSRTGGFGELFF,TGTGGCAGCAGAACCGGTGGGTTCGGGGAGCTGTTTTTT
TRBV10-2,-,-,TRBJ2-7,CAGSEFTALYEQYF,TGCGCCGGCAGTGAGTTTACTGCCCTTTACGAGCAGTACTTC
TRBV6-1,TRBD2,many,TRBJ2-2,CASTRREFAGELFF,TGTGCCAGCACGCGGCGGGAGTTTGCCGGGGAGCTGTTTTTT
TRBV30,-,many,TRBJ2-3,CAWSISTDTQYF,TGTGCCTGGTCGATCAGCACAGATACGCAGTATTTT
TRBV6-2/TRBV6-3,-,-,TRBJ2-3,CASSSPKLTDTQYF,TGTGCCAGCAGTTCCCCGAAGCTCACAGATACGCAATATTTT
TRBV7-8,TRBD2,many,TRBJ2-5,CASSETSGRASEETQYF,TGTGCCAGCAGCGAGACTAGCGGGAGGGCCTCGGAAGAGACCCAGTACTTC
TRBV7-9,TRBD2,many,TRBJ2-1,CASSPNPLAGGPRNEQFF,TGTGCCAGCAGCCCCAACCCTTTAGCGGGAGGGCCTCGGAATGAGCAGTTCTTC
TRBV6-6,-,-,TRBJ1-2,CGSRHGPREGYGYTF,TGTGGCAGCAGGCACGGACCCCGAGAAGGCTATGGCTACACCTTC
TRBV7-9,TRBD2,-,TRBJ2-1,CAGSLGLAGDNEQFF,TGTGCCGGCAGCTTAGGACTAGCGGGGGACAATGAGCAGTTCTTC
TRBV5-4,-,-,TRBJ2-4,CASSPPPSDKNIQYF,TGTGCCAGCAGCCCCCCACCAAGCGACAAAAACATTCAGTACTTC
TRBV28,TRBD1,many,TRBJ2-3,CASTRGGGTGGSGTYF,TGTGCCAGCACCAGAGGGGGGGGGACAGGGGGTAGCGGGACGTATTTT
TRBV5-1,TRBD1,-,TRBJ1-4,CASSPPGQGGEKLFF,TGCGCCAGCAGCCCGCCGGGACAGGGTGGTGAAAAACTGTTTTTT
TRBV6-5,-,-,TRBJ1-1,CVSSYVPNTEAFF,TGTGTCAGCAGTTACGTACCGAACACTGAAGCTTTCTTT
TRBV30,-,many,TRBJ2-7,CAWSVPTGRLNEQYF,TGTGCCTGGAGTGTACCCACAGGTCGGCTAAACGAGCAGTACTTC
TRBV6-6,-,-,TRBJ2-7,CALEANSYEQYF,TGTGCCTTAGAGGCGAACTCCTACGAACAGTACTTC
TRBV5-1,TRBD1,-,TRBJ1-2,CACSFGQAVDCYTF,TGCGCCTGCAGCTTCGGACAGGCCGTGGATTGCTACACCTTC
TRBV6-6,-,once,TRBJ2-5,CASSPPGSNQEIQYF,TGTGCCAGCAGCCCCCCTGGATCGAACCAAGAGATCCAATACTTC
TRBV28,-,-,TRBJ2-7,CASRTGAIYKRYF,TGTGCCAGCAGGACCGGGGCGATATACAAGCGGTACTTC
TRBV7-8,-,-,TRBJ2-1,CASSPGKLSFYYEQFF,TGTGCCAGCAGCCCCGGGAAGCTATCCTTTTACTATGAGCAGTTCTTC
TRBV10-2,-,once,TRBJ2-7,CASSENGFSYEQYF,TGCGCCAGCAGTGAGAACGGGTTCTCCTATGAGCAGTACTTC
TRBV6-6,-,-,TRBJ2-7,CVSSYRAGLGYEQYF,TGTGTCAGCAGTTACAGGGCAGGGTTAGGGTACGAGCAGTACTTC
TRBV19,-,-,TRBJ2-5,CASTIDGETQYF,TGTGCCAGTACCATCGATGGAGAGACCCAGTACTTC
TRBV11-3,TRBD1,few,TRBJ2-7,CASSPGAGGNYEQYF,TGTGCTAGTAGCCCCGGGGCAGGGGGCAACTACGAGCAGTACTTC
TRBV6-1,-,-,TRBJ2-7,CASSEVGGSSYEKYF,TGTGCCAGCAGTGAAGTTGGTGGCAGCTCCTACGAGAAGTACTTC
TRBV4-1,-,-,TRBJ2-6,CASSQDYRVPGANALTF,TGCGCCAGCAGCCAAGACTACAGGGTCCCTGGGGCCAACGCCCTGACTTTC
TRBV10-2,TRBD2,many,TRBJ2-1,CASMEASGRGQFF,TGCGCCAGCATGGAGGCTAGCGGGAGGGGGCAGTTCTTC
TRBV29-1,TRBD2,-,TRBJ2-1,CSVDVLAASYYEQFF,TGCAGCGTTGATGTGCTAGCGGCCTCCTACTATGAGCAGTTCTTC
TRBV7-9,-,-,TRBJ1-2,CASSLRGLQGYTF,TGTGCCAGCAGCCTGCGAGGGTTGCAGGGCTACACCTTC